This paragraph reports one T cell receptor beta chain. This CDR3 contains 15 residues. Germline V gene lookup returns CDR1 SGHRS and CDR2 YFSETQ. The V gene end was trimmed by 4 bases and the J gene end by 2 bases; junction bases not matched to a gene: 4. This record comes from a study of blood T cell repertoires in COVID-19. Overall study: T cells, B-cell-depleted T cells, or PBMCs supplied cDNA or gDNA.

The Seattle patients joined while their infection was active and were tracked longitudinally afterward. In the original analysis: For nucleated cells, counts were estimated from reference gene primer amplification. Repertoires were generated with immunoSEQ multiplex PCR, while TCRdb's copy carries only in-frame clones and drops some. V, J and clone size are those of that table, while D and trimming were read from the DNA. This repertoire shows about 130,000 clones, around nine tenths found once; its top ten account for roughly 10%. The rearrangement joins TRBV5-1 to TRBJ2-3; 10 positions match TRBD2. The sequence was obtained from a woman between 65 and 79 years old with COVID-19, enrolled during active disease. Source material: peripheral blood. For the CDR3, the DNA is TGCGCCAGCAGCCCGACTAGCGGGTTCACAGATACGCAGTATTTT. It specifies CASSPTSGFTDTQYF.